This T cell receptor (beta chain) originates from a study of early T cells in non-severe SARS-CoV-2 infection. In the library, individual cDNA molecules carried attached unique molecular identifiers. TCRdb redid the calling of the 5' RACE reads with MiXCR, one entry per CDR3 protein. The data show approximately 76,000 distinct CDR3 sequences, with about 14% seen just once and around 3.3% held by the top ten. Germline V gene sequence: CDR1 DFQATT, CDR2 SNEGSKA (reference sequence). V was clipped by 0 bases and J by 5 bases, with 12 bases between them. The CDR3 runs 14 residues. This clonotype was found many times.

Material for sequencing was whole blood. The chain is built from TRBV20-1 and TRBJ2-3, with D unclear. This sequence was found in an adult who was a healthcare worker with PCR-confirmed SARS-CoV-2 infection or an uninfected control (not recorded which). CDR3: CSAREVQAGDTQYF. DNA for the CDR3: TGCAGTGCTAGAGAGGTCCAGGCCGGAGATACGCAGTATTTT.